This TCR beta chain was observed in a study of tumor-infiltrating lymphocytes in primary liver carcinoma. Overall study context: Staging of the tumors gave T1-T3 N0M0, with widths of roughly 4 to 10 cm.

A constant-region primer served to make TCR beta cDNA from about 500 ng total RNA. Slightly modified ARM-PCR served as the procedure for the TCR beta libraries. These libraries came from three rounds of nested multiplex PCR. Two initial PCR rounds of around 9 cycles each paired TRBV1-TRBV30 forward primers with a C-beta reverse primer. TCRdb independently ran MiXCR on the multiplex PCR reads; one entry per CDR3 protein. Among 250,000 to 400,000 distinct CDR3 sequences listed, about 62% were seen once. RNA isolated from unsorted whole blood supplied the blood RNA, with germline DNA also extracted. Study outcomes and limitations: Tumors reached a significantly greater top-250-clone fraction than blood did (p = 0.039).

About this clonotype: Its antigen is still unknown. This may be a read error, as it is one base from a much larger clone.

The CDR3 consists of 13 residues. The V end lost 7 bases, the J end lost 5 bases, and 11 bases lay between the germline ends. This chain links TRBV12-3 or TRBV12-4 with TRBJ1-4; D gene ambiguous. The sequence was collected from a man aged 40-50 years with primary liver carcinoma and hepatitis B virus infection. Sequenced sample: peripheral blood. The CDR3 region is CASTWKQNEKLFF. CDR3 nucleotide sequence: TGTGCCAGCACTTGGAAGCAGAATGAAAAACTGTTTTTT.